This entry is about one T cell receptor beta chain. The antigen is undetermined. Other nucleotide sequences in the sample specify the same CDR3. The data were taken from a study of CD8+ T cells in alopecia areata. About the research overall: Tofacitinib was taken orally by treated patients, and the dose was 5 to 10 mg twice daily.

Alopecia areata patients gave lesional scalp punch biopsies and peripheral blood samples. Extracted RNA was reverse transcribed, and the resulting cDNA served as sequencing template. Here immunoSEQ multiplex PCR was the method, and the copy in TCRdb shows in-frame clones only, minus some. The repertoire consists of 130,000 or so clones, with 49% occurring once and the leading ten covering approximately 19%. Overall study results and limits: In scalp samples, resident alphabeta T cells of normal skin are also sequenced.

This specimen was CD8+ T cells sorted from blood, taken at week 0. This clonotype was obtained from a human donor with alopecia areata.

The CDR3 nucleotides read TGCGCCAGCAGCCAAGGGCCTAACACTGAAGCTTTCTTT. This codes for CASSQGPNTEAFF. The chain has TRBV4-1 and TRBJ1-1; no clear D gene. Trimming removed 1 base at V and 2 bases at J, with 5 bases between. The length of the CDR3 is 13 residues. The V gene's germline CDR1 is MGHRA and CDR2 YSYEKL.